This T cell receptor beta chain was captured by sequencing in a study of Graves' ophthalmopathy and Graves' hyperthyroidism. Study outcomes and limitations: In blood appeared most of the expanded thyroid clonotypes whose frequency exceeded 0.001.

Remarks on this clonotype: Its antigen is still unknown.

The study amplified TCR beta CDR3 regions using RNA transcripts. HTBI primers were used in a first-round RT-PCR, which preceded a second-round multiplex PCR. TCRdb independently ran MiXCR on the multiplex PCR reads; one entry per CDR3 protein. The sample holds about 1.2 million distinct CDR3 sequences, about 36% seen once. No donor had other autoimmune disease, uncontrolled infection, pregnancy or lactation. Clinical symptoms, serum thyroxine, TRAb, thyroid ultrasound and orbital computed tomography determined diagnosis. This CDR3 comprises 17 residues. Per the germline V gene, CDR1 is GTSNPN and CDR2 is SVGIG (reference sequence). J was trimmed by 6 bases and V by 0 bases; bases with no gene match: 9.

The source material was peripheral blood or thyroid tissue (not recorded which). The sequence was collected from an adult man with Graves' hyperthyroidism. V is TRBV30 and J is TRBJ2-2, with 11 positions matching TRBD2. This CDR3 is CAWSVRSGRAWAGELFF. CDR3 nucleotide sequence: TGTGCCTGGAGTGTACGTAGCGGGAGGGCCTGGGCCGGGGAGCTGTTTTTT.